Detailed here is one T cell receptor (beta chain). Germline assignment: CDR1 SGDLS and CDR2 YYNGEE. The CDR3 runs 15 residues. The V and J ends lost 4 bases and 2 bases respectively, with 14 bases between them. Cohort assignment relied on participant-reported clinical history. The recovered donors of Cohort 3 showed two negative PCRs, clearance, or symptom resolution. These data are taken from a study of blood T cell repertoires in COVID-19. TCRdb's copy holds only in-frame clones and misses some; the assay was immunoSEQ multiplex PCR. Of approximately 250,000 clones in the sample, about 80% were seen once.

Source material: PBMCs or T cells enriched from blood (not recorded which). V gene TRBV9 combines with J gene TRBJ2-3, with D uncertain. The receptor comes from a middle-aged man who had recovered from COVID-19. The CDR3 DNA reads as TGTGCCAGCAGCCTTAACGCAGTCAACACAGATACGCAGTATTTT. Residues: CASSLNAVNTDTQYF.